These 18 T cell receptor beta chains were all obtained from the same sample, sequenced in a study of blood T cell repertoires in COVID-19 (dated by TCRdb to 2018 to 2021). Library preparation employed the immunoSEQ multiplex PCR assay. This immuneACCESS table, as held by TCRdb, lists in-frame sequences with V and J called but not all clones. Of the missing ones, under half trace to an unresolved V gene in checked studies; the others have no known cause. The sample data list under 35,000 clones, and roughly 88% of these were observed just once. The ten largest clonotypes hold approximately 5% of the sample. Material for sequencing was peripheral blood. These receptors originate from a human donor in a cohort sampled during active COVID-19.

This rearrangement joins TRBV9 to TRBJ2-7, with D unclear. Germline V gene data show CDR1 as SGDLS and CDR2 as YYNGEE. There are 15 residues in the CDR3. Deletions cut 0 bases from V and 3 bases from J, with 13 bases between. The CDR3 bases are TGTGCCAGCAGCGTAGCCGGTAATCCACTCTACGAGCAGTACTTC. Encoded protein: CASSVAGNPLYEQYF.

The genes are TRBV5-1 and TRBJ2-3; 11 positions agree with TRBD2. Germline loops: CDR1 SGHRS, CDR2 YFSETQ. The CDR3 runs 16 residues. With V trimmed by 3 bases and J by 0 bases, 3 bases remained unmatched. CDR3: CASSSSGGPSTDTQYF. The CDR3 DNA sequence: TGCGCCAGCAGCTCTAGCGGGGGGCCTAGCACAGATACGCAGTATTTT.

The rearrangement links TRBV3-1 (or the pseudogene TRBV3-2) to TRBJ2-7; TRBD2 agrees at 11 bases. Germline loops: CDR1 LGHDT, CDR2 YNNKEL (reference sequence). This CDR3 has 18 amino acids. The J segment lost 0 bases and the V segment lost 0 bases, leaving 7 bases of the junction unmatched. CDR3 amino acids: CASSQDHGLAGGSYEQYF. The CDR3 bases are TGTGCCAGCAGCCAAGATCACGGTCTAGCGGGGGGCTCCTACGAGCAGTACTTC.

The CDR3 DNA is TGTGCCAGCAGCTTAACGGCAGGGGATGGTGGCTACACCTTC. Translated, it gives CASSLTAGDGGYTF. The V and J genes are TRBV7-2 and TRBJ1-2; TRBD1 might be the D (6 bases). CDR3 length equals 14 residues. The V gene's germline CDR1 is SGHTA and CDR2 FQGNSA. The V end lost 2 bases, the J end lost 7 bases, and 14 bases lay between the germline ends.

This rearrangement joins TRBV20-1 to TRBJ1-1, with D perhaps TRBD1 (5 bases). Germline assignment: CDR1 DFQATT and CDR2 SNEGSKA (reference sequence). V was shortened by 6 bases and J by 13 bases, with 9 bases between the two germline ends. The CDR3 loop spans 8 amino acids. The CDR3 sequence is CSATGGFF. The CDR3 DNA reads TGCAGTGCGACCGGGGGTTTCTTT.

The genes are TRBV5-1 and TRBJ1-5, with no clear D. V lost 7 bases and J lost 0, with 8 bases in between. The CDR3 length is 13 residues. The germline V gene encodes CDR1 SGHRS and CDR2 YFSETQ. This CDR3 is CASRPDSNQPQHF. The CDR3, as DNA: TGCGCCAGCCGCCCAGATAGCAATCAGCCCCAGCATTTT.

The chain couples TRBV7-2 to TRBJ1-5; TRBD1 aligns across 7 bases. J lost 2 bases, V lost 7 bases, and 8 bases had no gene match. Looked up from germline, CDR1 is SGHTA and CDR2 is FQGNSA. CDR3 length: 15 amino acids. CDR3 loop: CASTRQGGGNQPQHF. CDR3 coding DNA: TGTGCCAGCACACGGCAGGGGGGCGGCAATCAGCCCCAGCATTTT.

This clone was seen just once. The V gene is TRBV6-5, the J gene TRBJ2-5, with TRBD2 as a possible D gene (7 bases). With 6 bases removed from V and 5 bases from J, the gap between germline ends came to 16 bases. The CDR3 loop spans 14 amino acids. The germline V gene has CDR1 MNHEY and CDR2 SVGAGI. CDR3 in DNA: TGTGCCAGCAGGGGAAAAAGGGGGGGGGAGACCCAGTACTTC. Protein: CASRGKRGGETQYF.

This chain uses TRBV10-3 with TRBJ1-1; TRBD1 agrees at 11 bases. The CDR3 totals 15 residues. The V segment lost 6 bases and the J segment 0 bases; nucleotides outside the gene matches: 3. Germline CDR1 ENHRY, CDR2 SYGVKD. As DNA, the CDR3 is TGTGCCATCAGCGGACAGGGGGCAATGAACACTGAAGCTTTCTTT. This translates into CAISGQGAMNTEAFF.

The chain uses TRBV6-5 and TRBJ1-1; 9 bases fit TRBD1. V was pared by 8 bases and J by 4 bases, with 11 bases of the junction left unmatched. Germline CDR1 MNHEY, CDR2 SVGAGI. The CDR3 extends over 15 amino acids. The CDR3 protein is CASFTPKTGGTEAFF. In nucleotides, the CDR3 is TGTGCCAGCTTTACCCCCAAGACAGGGGGCACTGAAGCTTTCTTT.

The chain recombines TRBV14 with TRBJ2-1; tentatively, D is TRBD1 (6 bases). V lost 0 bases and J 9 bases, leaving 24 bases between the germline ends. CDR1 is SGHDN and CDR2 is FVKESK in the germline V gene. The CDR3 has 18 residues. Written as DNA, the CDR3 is TGTGCCAGCAGCCAAGAGGGGAGTAGGGGGTACAGGGTGAGTGAGCAGTTCTTC. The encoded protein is CASSQEGSRGYRVSEQFF.

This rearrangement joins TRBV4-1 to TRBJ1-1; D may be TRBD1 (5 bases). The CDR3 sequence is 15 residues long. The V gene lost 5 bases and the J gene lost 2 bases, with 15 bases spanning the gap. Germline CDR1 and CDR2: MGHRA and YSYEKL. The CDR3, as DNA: TGCGCCAGCAGCGCCGAGGAGGGGATAAACACTGAAGCTTTCTTT. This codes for CASSAEEGINTEAFF.

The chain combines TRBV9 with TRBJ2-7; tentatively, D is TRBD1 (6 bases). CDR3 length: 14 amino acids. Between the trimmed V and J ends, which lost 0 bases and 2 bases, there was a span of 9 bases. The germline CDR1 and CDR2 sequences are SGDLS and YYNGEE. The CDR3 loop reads CASSVGGTTYEQYF. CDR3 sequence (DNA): TGTGCCAGCAGCGTAGGGGGGACAACCTACGAGCAGTACTTC.

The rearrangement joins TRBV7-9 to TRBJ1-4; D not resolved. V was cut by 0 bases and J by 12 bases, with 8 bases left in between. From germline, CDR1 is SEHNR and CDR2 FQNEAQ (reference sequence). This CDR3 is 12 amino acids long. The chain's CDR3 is CASSLAENELFF. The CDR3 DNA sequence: TGTGCCAGCAGCTTAGCAGAGAACGAACTGTTTTTT.

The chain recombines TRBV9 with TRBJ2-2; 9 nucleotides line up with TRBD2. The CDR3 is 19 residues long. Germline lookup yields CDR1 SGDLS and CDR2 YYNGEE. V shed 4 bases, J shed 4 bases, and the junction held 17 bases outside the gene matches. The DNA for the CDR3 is TGTGCCAGCAGCCGGGGTCTAGCGGGGAACCTCGGGGGCACCGGGGAGCTGTTTTTT. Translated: CASSRGLAGNLGGTGELFF.

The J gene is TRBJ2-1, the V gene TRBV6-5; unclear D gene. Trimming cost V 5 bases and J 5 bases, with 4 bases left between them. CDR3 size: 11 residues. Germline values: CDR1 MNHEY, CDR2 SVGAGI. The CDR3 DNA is TGTGCCAGCAGTAGAGACAATGAGCAGTTCTTC. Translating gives CASSRDNEQFF.

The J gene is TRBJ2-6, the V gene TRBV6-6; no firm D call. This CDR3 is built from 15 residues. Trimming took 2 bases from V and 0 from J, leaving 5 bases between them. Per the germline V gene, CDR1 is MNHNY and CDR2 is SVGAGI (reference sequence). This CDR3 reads CASSYDNSGANVLTF. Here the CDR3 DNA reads TGTGCCAGCAGTTACGACAACTCTGGGGCCAACGTCCTGACTTTC.

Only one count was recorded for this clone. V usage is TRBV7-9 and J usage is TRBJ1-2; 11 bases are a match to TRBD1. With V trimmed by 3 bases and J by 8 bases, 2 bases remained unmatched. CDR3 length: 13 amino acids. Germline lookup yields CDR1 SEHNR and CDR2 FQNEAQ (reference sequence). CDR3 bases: TGTGCCAGCAGCTTCGGACAGGGGGCCGGCTACACCTTC. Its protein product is CASSFGQGAGYTF. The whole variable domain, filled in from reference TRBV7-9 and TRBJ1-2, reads DTGVSQNPRHKITKRGQNVTFRCDPISEHNRLYWYRQTLGQGPEFLTYFQNEAQLEKSRLLSDRFSAERPKGSFSTLEIQRTEQGDSAMYLCASSFGQGAGYTFGSGTRLTVV.